The clone carrying this TCR beta chain was observed at least ten times. Antigen: not known. As to time point: newly diagnosed GD, antithyroid drugs for less than 3 months. Preparation of the TCR library used RNA extracted from PBMCs. The sample originates from a study of regulatory T cells in long-lasting Graves disease. Investigators prepared the TCR beta libraries by applying iRepertoire HTBI primers and Arm-PCR of CDR3 regions. TCRdb called the multiplex PCR reads again in MiXCR, with one record for every CDR3 protein. This sample carries 350,000 to 450,000 distinct CDR3 sequences, about 15% of them seen once, and the ten largest clones take roughly 7.7%. This CDR3 has 17 amino acids. V lost 5 bases and J lost 1; bases outside the gene matches: 7. Germline assignment: CDR1 MDHEN and CDR2 SYDVKM. Broader study findings: Newly diagnosed patients shared 950 to 1,000 public clonotypes; persistent patients shared under 3,000.

This sample was also put to use in a study of T cells in Graves' hyperthyroidism and ophthalmopathy. That source adds: Most clonotypes that expanded in the thyroid above 0.001 also showed up in blood.

The sequencing here drew on peripheral blood mononuclear cells (PBMCs), taken at new diagnosis, from a patient treated with antithyroid drugs. The receptor was derived from a woman in her thirties or forties with Graves disease. V gene TRBV28 combines with J gene TRBJ1-5; 11 positions match TRBD1. The CDR3 here is CASSPGQGAISNQPQHF. Here the CDR3 DNA reads TGTGCCAGCAGTCCCGGACAGGGGGCGATCAGCAATCAGCCCCAGCATTTT.